Shown below are 21 T cell receptor beta chains from a single sample sequenced in a study of cytomegalovirus exposure and HLA in healthy donors. Primers included in the PCR were 60 Vbeta and 13 Jbeta primers. Clones were read by immunoSEQ multiplex PCR, and TCRdb kept only the in-frame ones, dropping some. The sample records around 150,000 clones, approximately 68% being singletons. The material sequenced was PBMCs. The receptors here all came from a man between 60 and 70 years old in good health and CMV-seronegative.

The chain links TRBV10-3 to TRBJ1-5; 8 bases fit TRBD1. Per the germline V gene, CDR1 is ENHRY and CDR2 is SYGVKD. This CDR3 spans 18 amino acids. V shed 10 bases and J 2 bases; nucleotides not matched to a gene: 19. CDR3: CATMKGQALNSGNQPQHF. DNA of the CDR3: TGTGCCACCATGAAGGGACAGGCGCTTAATTCGGGCAATCAGCCCCAGCATTTT.

The sample holds a few counts of this clone. This sequence joins TRBV7-6 and TRBJ2-7; D possibly corresponds to TRBD1 (5 bases). Germline V gene sequence: CDR1 SGHVS, CDR2 FNYEAQ. CDR3 length: 14 residues. Between the trimmed V and J ends, which lost 4 bases and 5 bases, there was a span of 15 bases. CDR3 sequence (DNA): TGTGCCAGCAGCTCGGGTCAGGGTGTCGACGAGCAGTACTTC. Protein: CASSSGQGVDEQYF.

The chain carries TRBV29-1 and TRBJ1-2; maybe TRBD1 (6 bases). V was shortened by 4 bases and J by 3 bases, with 9 bases between the two germline ends. The CDR3 sequence is 12 residues long. CDR1 is SQVTM, CDR2 ANQGSEA, per germline. CDR3 DNA sequence: TGCAGCGTTGGTGGGGGCGACTATGGCTACACCTTC. It translates to CSVGGGDYGYTF.

The CDR3 DNA sequence: TGTGCCAGCAGCTTGGGGGGCATTAACACTGAAGCTTTCTTT. Translating it yields CASSLGGINTEAFF. The V gene is TRBV5-6, the J gene TRBJ1-1, with D maybe TRBD1 (5 bases). The CDR3 is 14 residues long. Germline CDR1 SGHDT, CDR2 YYEEEE. Trimming shortened V by 0 bases and J by 2 bases, and 8 bases separated the two germline ends.

The rearrangement joins TRBV9 to TRBJ2-7; TRBD1 agrees at 10 bases. CDR3 length equals 14 residues. V was clipped by 0 bases and J by 7 bases; unmatched bases: 4. Per the germline V gene, CDR1 is SGDLS and CDR2 is YYNGEE. This CDR3 reads CASSVAGDRGEQYF. The CDR3 DNA sequence: TGTGCCAGCAGCGTAGCGGGGGACAGGGGAGAGCAGTACTTC.

This clone was picked up one time. The V gene is TRBV11-3, the J gene TRBJ2-1, with TRBD2 identical over 10 bases. The junction had 7 bases not matched to a gene; V was cut back by 3 bases and J by 8 bases. The CDR3 has 15 amino acids. CDR1 and CDR2 (germline): SGHNT, YENEEA. DNA of the CDR3: TGTGCCAGCAGCTTCCATAGCGGGAGGACGGATGAGCAGTTCTTC. Encoded protein: CASSFHSGRTDEQFF.

This chain joins TRBV27 and TRBJ2-3; D uncertain. CDR3 length: 12 amino acids. CDR1 and CDR2 from the germline V gene are MNHEY and SMNVEV (reference sequence). V was shortened by 5 bases and J by 2 bases, with 5 bases between the two germline ends. This CDR3 reads CASSHSTDTQYF. In DNA form, the CDR3 reads TGTGCCAGCAGTCATTCCACAGATACGCAGTATTTT.

The chain employs TRBV7-8 and TRBJ1-4; D is possibly TRBD1 (6 bases). The CDR3 has 15 residues. CDR1 is SGHVS, CDR2 FQNEAQ, per germline. The V gene lost 2 bases and the J gene lost 5 bases, with 12 bases spanning the gap. In DNA, the CDR3 is TGTGCCAGCAGCTTATGGAACAGGGTAAATGAAAAACTGTTTTTT. This encodes CASSLWNRVNEKLFF.

The rearrangement joins TRBV6-1 to TRBJ2-5, with 10 bases identical to TRBD1. The length of the CDR3 is 14 residues. Germline CDR1 is MNHNS and CDR2 is SASEGT. After removal of 4 bases from V and 4 bases from J, the junction contained 3 bases not matched to a gene. The CDR3 region is CASSGQGAVETQYF. The CDR3 DNA sequence: TGTGCCAGCAGTGGACAGGGGGCTGTAGAGACCCAGTACTTC.

J is TRBJ2-5 and V is TRBV6-5, with 7 positions matching TRBD1. The J call is in doubt because the DNA end fits TRBJ2-7 better. CDR3 size: 14 residues. The germline CDR1 and CDR2 sequences are MNHEY and SVGAGI. This chain's CDR3 is CASSPLEGAGEQYF. DNA for the CDR3: TGTGCCAGCAGCCCCCTAGAGGGGGCAGGCGAGCAGTACTTC.

This clone appeared a single time. The gene calls are TRBV27 and TRBJ2-7, with TRBD2 matching over 11 bases. Germline CDR1 MNHEY, CDR2 SMNVEV (reference sequence). The V and J ends lost 5 bases and 9 bases, in that order; junction bases with no gene match: 15. CDR3 length: 16 amino acids. The CDR3 DNA reads TGTGCCAGCAGTCGTTTAGCGGGAGGGTGGGAAGCGGTGCAGTACTTC. Translating gives CASSRLAGGWEAVQYF.

For this clone: Relative to the germline gene, one junction end is altered; a read error may explain this. Other DNA variants within this sample encode the same CDR3. The gene calls are TRBV14 and TRBJ1-1, with D tentatively TRBD1 (6 bases). Per germline, CDR1 SGHDN and CDR2 FVKESK. There are 16 residues in the CDR3. CDR3 bases: TGTGCCAGCAGCGTGGACAGCCTGGGAATGGGCACTGAGGCTTTCTTT. It codes for CASSVDSLGMGTEAFF. Drawing the rest from reference TRBV14 and TRBJ1-1, the complete variable domain is EAGVTQFPSHSVIEKGQTVTLRCDPISGHDNLYWYRRVMGKEIKFLLHFVKESKQDESGMPNNRFLAERTGGTYSTLKVQPAELEDSGVYFCASSVDSLGMGTEAFFGQGTRLTVV.

The chain is built from TRBV19 and TRBJ2-5; TRBD2 agrees at 7 bases. CDR1 is LNHDA, CDR2 SQIVND, per germline (reference sequence). The CDR3 loop spans 20 amino acids. The V and J ends lost 3 bases and 1 base, in that order; junction bases with no gene match: 20. The DNA of the CDR3 is TGTGCCAGTAGTATGAGGCCTAGCGGCACCCTCGCGGGGTTCCAAGAGACCCAGTACTTC. Translating gives CASSMRPSGTLAGFQETQYF.

This clone has just a few counts. This CDR3 reads CAWSRGAGGNYGYTF. Here the CDR3 DNA reads TGTGCCTGGAGTAGGGGGGCAGGGGGCAACTATGGCTACACCTTC. The chain has TRBV30 and TRBJ1-2, with 8 positions matching TRBD1. Trimming removed 2 bases from V and 2 bases from J; junction bases left unmatched: 7. The germline gives CDR1 GTSNPN, CDR2 SVGIG (reference sequence). The CDR3 contains 15 residues. Full variable domain (remainder filled in from reference TRBV30 and TRBJ1-2): SQTIHQWPATLVQPVGSPLSLECTVEGTSNPNLYWYRQAAGRGLQLLFYSVGIGQISSEVPQNLSASRPQDRQFILSSKKLLLSDSGFYLCAWSRGAGGNYGYTFGSGTRLTVV.

This clone was recorded only once. The rearrangement uses TRBV6-5 and TRBJ1-4; TRBD1 might be the D (6 bases). Germline V gene sequence: CDR1 MNHEY, CDR2 SVGAGI. CDR3 size: 15 residues. V lost 1 base, J lost 8 bases, and 14 bases lay in between. The CDR3 spells CASSYFGGGGEKLFF. DNA for the CDR3: TGTGCCAGCAGTTACTTTGGGGGAGGGGGAGAAAAACTGTTTTTT.

The chain carries TRBV19 and TRBJ1-1; possible D gene TRBD1, 6 bases. CDR1 LNHDA and CDR2 SQIVND come from the germline V gene (reference sequence). The CDR3 is made up of 15 amino acids. V was cut by 3 bases and J by 3 bases, with 14 bases left in between. The CDR3 DNA reads as TGTGCCAGTAGTATTCGCAGGGGAGGGGACACTGAAGCTTTCTTT. It is translated as CASSIRRGGDTEAFF.

The V call is TRBV30, the J call TRBJ1-5, with 7 bases lining up with TRBD1. The germline V gene has CDR1 GTSNPN and CDR2 SVGIG (reference sequence). V shed 4 bases and J 10 bases; nucleotides not matched to a gene: 13. CDR3 length: 14 amino acids. The CDR3 region is CAWTRRDSRQPQHF. DNA of the CDR3: TGTGCCTGGACCCGCCGGGACAGCCGACAACCCCAGCATTTT.

The rearrangement links TRBV5-6 to TRBJ2-5, with D possibly being TRBD1 (6 bases). The CDR3 runs 15 residues. The V end lost 3 bases, the J end lost 1 base, and 13 bases lay between the germline ends. CDR1 is SGHDT, CDR2 YYEEEE, per germline. CDR3 region: CASSYRDNFQETQYF. The DNA of the CDR3 is TGTGCCAGCAGCTACCGGGACAACTTCCAAGAGACCCAGTACTTC.

This chain links TRBV27 with TRBJ1-5; tentatively, D is TRBD1 (6 bases). CDR1 is MNHEY and CDR2 is SMNVEV in the germline V gene (reference sequence). V was shortened by 0 bases and J by 1 base, with 13 bases between the two germline ends. CDR3 length: 17 amino acids. The CDR3 DNA follows: TGTGCCAGCAGTTTATCGAGGGGGGGGTTAAGCAATCAGCCCCAGCATTTT. Amino acid sequence: CASSLSRGGLSNQPQHF.

The CDR3 loop reads CASSPMGSGDYNEQFF. Written as DNA, the CDR3 is TGTGCCAGCAGCCCCATGGGTAGCGGGGATTACAATGAGCAGTTCTTC. The gene calls are TRBV7-3 and TRBJ2-1, with 8 bases fitting TRBD2. Germline lookup yields CDR1 SGHTA and CDR2 FQGTGA. Trimming at V came to 5 bases and at J to 4 bases, leaving 10 bases not matched to a gene. The CDR3 length is 16 residues. Full variable domain (missing parts from reference TRBV7-3 and TRBJ2-1): GAGVSQTPSNKVTEKGKYVELRCDPISGHTALYWYRQSLGQGPEFLIYFQGTGAADDSGLPNDRFFAVRPEGSVSTLKIQRTERGDSAVYLCASSPMGSGDYNEQFFGPGTRLTVL.

This clone was detected only a few times. V usage is TRBV11-1 and J usage is TRBJ2-3, with TRBD2 identical over 15 bases. The CDR3 totals 16 residues. V lost 5 bases, J lost 6 bases, and 6 bases stayed unmatched. Germline V gene sequence: CDR1 SGHAT, CDR2 FQDESV (reference sequence). As DNA, the CDR3 is TGTGCCAGCAGCCCCGGACTAGCGGGAGGGACGGATACGCAGTATTTT. It translates to CASSPGLAGGTDTQYF.